This TCR beta chain was sequenced during a study of shared clonotypes between healthy human individuals. Looking at the study overall: Three plates were used per donor for CD4 naive, three for CD4 memory, two for CD8 naive and one for CD8 memory. Findings and caveats of the study: The rarefaction results pointed to incomplete sorted-subset sequencing despite large depth. Few donors limited the genetic and exposure-history diversity represented.

On this clone: The antigen remains unidentified.

TCRdb's table, derived via immunoSEQ multiplex PCR, lists solely in-frame clones and lacks some. The profile shows around 2.5 million clones, 93% of them singletons. The CDR3 extends over 15 amino acids. V lost 5 bases and J lost 4, with 17 bases in between. The germline gives CDR1 SGHTA, CDR2 FQGTGA. This clonotype was obtained from a man between 18 and 35 years old in good health. Some clones in this sample may be carry-over from other donors' samples. The V call is TRBV7-3, the J call TRBJ1-2, with D possibly TRBD1 on 6 matching bases. Source material: naive CD4+ T cells from PBMCs. The subset here: CD45RA+ positively selected. CDR3 coding DNA: TGTGCCAGCAGCCTGGACAGCTCTTCCCTCTATGGCTACACCTTC. It codes for CASSLDSSSLYGYTF.